This T cell receptor beta chain was retrieved from a study of cytomegalovirus exposure and HLA in healthy donors. Study outcomes and limitations: The authors later found most CMV-associated TCR beta chains appeared HLA-restricted. The study dropped some indistinguishable V segments, TRBV6-2 and TRBV6-3 among them. According to an earlier analysis, most TCR beta V segments yielded productive rearrangements about 90% or about 30% of the time. A missense variant in DCLRE1C was later tied to TCR beta V- and J-gene trimming.

About this clone: The target antigen is unknown.

It was with 60 Vbeta and 13 Jbeta primers that the PCR ran. Clones were read by immunoSEQ multiplex PCR, and TCRdb kept only the in-frame ones, dropping some. The sample carries tens of thousands of clones, around 60% recorded once. Trimming left V 6 bases short and J 3 bases short, with 16 bases between. The germline V gene encodes CDR1 SGHVS and CDR2 FNYEAQ. This CDR3 has 15 amino acids. The gene calls are TRBV7-6 and TRBJ2-3; tentatively, D is TRBD2 (5 bases). This sequence was found in a man aged 25-40 years in good health and CMV-seropositive. The sequencing input was PBMCs. The CDR3 reads CASSLDSRETDTQYF. The CDR3, as DNA: TGTGCCAGCAGTTTGGACTCCCGAGAAACAGATACGCAGTATTTT.